This T cell receptor (beta chain) was obtained from a study of chemoradiotherapy in HPV16-positive cancers. Study-level background: Candidate HPV-specific clones and shared TCR motifs came from a couple of HPV16-positive patients. The study's findings and limits: HPV-responsive T-cell expansion during chemoradiotherapy was linked to improved recurrence-free survival in HPV16-positive patients. Functional assays defining HPV-specific T cells used only a couple of HPV16-positive patients.

The CDR3 contains 14 residues. The germline V gene encodes CDR1 MNHEY and CDR2 SMNVEV (reference sequence). V was shortened by 6 bases and J by 2 bases, with 11 bases between the two germline ends. Sequenced by immunoSEQ multiplex PCR; TCRdb stores in-frame clones only, minus some. The repertoire holds some 16,000 clones, with over 70% as singletons. Samples were taken several times over chemoradiotherapy. Turning to this clone: Its antigen is currently unknown.

This TCR came from a human donor with HPV-associated anogenital cancer. Sampling was conducted from a patient who underwent chemoradiotherapy. The chain has TRBV27 and TRBJ1-5, with D perhaps TRBD1 (5 bases). In DNA, the CDR3 is TGTGCCAGCAGACCAGGGTGGGGCAATCAGCCCCAGCATTTT. It is translated as CASRPGWGNQPQHF.